This TCR beta chain was recorded in a study of shared clonotypes between healthy human individuals. Study-level points and caveats: Shared clonotypes across all four donors exceeded non-shared ones in generation probability.

Naive CD8 cells comprised CD45RO-negative, CCR7-positively selected cells, excluding terminally differentiated effector memory CD45RA+ cells. Points on this clone: What it binds is unknown. In the same sample, other DNA sequences code for this CDR3.

The junction had 3 bases not matched to a gene; V was cut back by 4 bases and J by 1 base. This CDR3 has 14 residues. CDR1 is MNHEY, CDR2 SMNVEV, per germline (reference sequence). Profiling relied on immunoSEQ multiplex PCR, and the TCRdb table lists in-frame clones only, not all of them. The data show 760,000 or so clones, around 96% seen once. This chain links TRBV27 with TRBJ2-5; TRBD1 matches 7 bases. Input material: naive CD8+ T cells sorted from blood. This sequence originates from a man aged 25 to 45 in good health. The CDR3 nucleotides are TGTGCCAGCAGTTCCACAGGGGCCCAAGAGACCCAGTACTTC. Its translation is CASSSTGAQETQYF.